These 6 T cell receptor beta chains came from one sample sequenced in a study of blood T cell repertoires in COVID-19. TCRdb's copy holds only in-frame clones and misses some; the assay was immunoSEQ multiplex PCR. The sample contains hundreds of thousands of clones, 75% to 90% of which appear only once. The specimen sequenced was peripheral blood. All receptors derive from a woman between 55 and 75 years old with acute or convalescent COVID-19.

This chain connects TRBV5-5 to TRBJ2-7; 7 bases are a match to TRBD1. The V gene end was trimmed by 5 bases and the J gene end by 7 bases; junction bases not matched to a gene: 18. CDR3 size: 16 residues. CDR1 SGHKS and CDR2 YYEKEE come from the germline V gene (reference sequence). The CDR3: CASRHGSDRFLGEQYF. DNA for the CDR3: TGTGCCAGCAGACACGGGTCGGACAGGTTCCTGGGGGAGCAGTACTTC.

This clone appeared a single time. The genes are TRBV21-1 and TRBJ1-1; whether TRBD1, the table's D call, matches the DNA was not checked. TRBV21-1 corresponds to a pseudogene. The CDR3 has 15 residues. The CDR3 sequence: CASSTLQVWNTEAFF. CDR3 in DNA: TGTGCCAGCAGCACCCTACAGGTTTGGAACACTGAAGCTTTCTTT.

J is TRBJ1-1 and V is TRBV30; 7 bases map to TRBD1. Unmatched junction bases numbered 10, after V lost 3 bases and J lost 12 bases. The length of the CDR3 is 12 residues. CDR1 GTSNPN and CDR2 SVGIG come from the germline V gene (reference sequence). CDR3 loop: CAWRGGRTGTFF. CDR3 bases: TGTGCCTGGAGAGGGGGCAGGACGGGGACTTTCTTT. The full variable domain, rest sourced from reference TRBV30 and TRBJ1-1, is SQTIHQWPATLVQPVGSPLSLECTVEGTSNPNLYWYRQAAGRGLQLLFYSVGIGQISSEVPQNLSASRPQDRQFILSSKKLLLSDSGFYLCAWRGGRTGTFFGQGTRLTVV.

The chain joins TRBV4-3 to TRBJ2-1; 12 bases agree with TRBD1. The CDR3 extends over 16 amino acids. Trimming took 0 bases from V and 8 from J; bases not matched to a gene: 5. Per the germline V gene, CDR1 is LGHNA and CDR2 is YSLEER. The CDR3 is CASSQEGTGGFYEQFF. The CDR3 bases are TGCGCCAGCAGCCAAGAGGGGACAGGGGGCTTTTATGAGCAGTTCTTC.

The chain is built from TRBV11-2 and TRBJ1-4; 9 bases align to TRBD1. The CDR3 has 15 amino acids. In germline, CDR1 is SGHAT, CDR2 FQNNGV. J gave up 7 bases and V 5 bases, and 8 bases lay outside the gene matches. In nucleotides, the CDR3 is TGTGCCAGCAGCCCCGGGACAGGGTTTGGTGAAAAACTGTTTTTT. Its protein is CASSPGTGFGEKLFF.

This chain joins TRBV28 and TRBJ2-3; 10 bases fit TRBD2. The CDR3 contains 15 residues. J was trimmed by 2 bases and V by 6 bases; bases with no gene match: 5. Germline values: CDR1 MDHEN, CDR2 SYDVKM. CDR3 DNA sequence: TGTGCCAGCAGCGGACTAGCGGCCAACACAGATACGCAGTATTTT. Translating it yields CASSGLAANTDTQYF.